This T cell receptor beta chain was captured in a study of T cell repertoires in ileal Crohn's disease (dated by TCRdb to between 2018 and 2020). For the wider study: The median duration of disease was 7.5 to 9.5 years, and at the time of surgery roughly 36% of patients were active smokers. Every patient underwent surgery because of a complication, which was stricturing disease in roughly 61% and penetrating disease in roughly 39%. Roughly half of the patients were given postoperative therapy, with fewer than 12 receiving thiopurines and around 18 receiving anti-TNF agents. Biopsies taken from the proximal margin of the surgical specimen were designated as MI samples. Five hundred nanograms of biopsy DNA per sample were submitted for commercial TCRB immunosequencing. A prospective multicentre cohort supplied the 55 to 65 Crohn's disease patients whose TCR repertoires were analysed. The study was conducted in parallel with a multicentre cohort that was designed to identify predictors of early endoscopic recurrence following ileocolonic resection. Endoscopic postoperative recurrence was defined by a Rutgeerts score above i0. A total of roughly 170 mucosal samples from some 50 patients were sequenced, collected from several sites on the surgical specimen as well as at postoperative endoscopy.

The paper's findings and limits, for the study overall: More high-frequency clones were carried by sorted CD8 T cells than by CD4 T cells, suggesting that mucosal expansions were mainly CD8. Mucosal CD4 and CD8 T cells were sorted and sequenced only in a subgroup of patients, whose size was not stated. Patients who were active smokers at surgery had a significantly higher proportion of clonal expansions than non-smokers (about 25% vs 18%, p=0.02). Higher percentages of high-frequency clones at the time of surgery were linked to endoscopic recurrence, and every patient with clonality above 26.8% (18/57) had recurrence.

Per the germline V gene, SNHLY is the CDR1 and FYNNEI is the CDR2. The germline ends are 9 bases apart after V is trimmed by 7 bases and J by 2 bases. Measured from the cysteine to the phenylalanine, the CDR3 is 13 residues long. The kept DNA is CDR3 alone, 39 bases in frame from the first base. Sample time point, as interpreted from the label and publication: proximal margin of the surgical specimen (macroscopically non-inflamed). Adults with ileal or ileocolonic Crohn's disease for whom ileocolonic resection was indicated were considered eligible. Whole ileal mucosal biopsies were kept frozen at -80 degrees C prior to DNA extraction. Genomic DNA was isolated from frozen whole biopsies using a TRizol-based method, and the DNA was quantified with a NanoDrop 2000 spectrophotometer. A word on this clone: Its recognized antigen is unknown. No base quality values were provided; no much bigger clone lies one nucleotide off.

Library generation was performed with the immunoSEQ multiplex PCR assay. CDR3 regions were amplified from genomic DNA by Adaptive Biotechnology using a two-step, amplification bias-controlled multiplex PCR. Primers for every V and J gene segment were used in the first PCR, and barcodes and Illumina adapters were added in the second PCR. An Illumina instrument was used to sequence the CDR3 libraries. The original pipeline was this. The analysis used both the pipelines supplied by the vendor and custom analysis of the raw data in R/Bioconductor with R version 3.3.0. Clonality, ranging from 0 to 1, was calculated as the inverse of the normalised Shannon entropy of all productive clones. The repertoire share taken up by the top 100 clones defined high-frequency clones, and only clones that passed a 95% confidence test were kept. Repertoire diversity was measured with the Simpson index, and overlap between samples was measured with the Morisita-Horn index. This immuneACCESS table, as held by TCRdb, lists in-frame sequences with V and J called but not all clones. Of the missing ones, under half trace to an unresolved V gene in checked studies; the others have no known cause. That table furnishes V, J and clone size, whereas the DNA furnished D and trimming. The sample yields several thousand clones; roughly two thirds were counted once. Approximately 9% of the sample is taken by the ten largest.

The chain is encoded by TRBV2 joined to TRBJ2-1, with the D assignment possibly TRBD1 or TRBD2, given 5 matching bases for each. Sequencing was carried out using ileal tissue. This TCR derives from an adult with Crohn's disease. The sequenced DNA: TGTGCCAGCACCGGGGCTACCTACAATGAGCAGTTCTTC. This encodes CASTGATYNEQFF.